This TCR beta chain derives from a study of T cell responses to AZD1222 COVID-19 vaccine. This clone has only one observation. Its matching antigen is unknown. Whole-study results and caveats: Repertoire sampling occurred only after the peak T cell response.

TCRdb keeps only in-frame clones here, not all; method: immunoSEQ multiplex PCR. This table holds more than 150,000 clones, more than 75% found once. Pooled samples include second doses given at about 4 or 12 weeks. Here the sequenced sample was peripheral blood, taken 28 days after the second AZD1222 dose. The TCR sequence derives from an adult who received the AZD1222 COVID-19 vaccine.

The CDR3, as DNA: TGTGCCAGCAGCTTATTCGGACGGGGGAGTAGTGAAAAACTGTTTTTT. Residues: CASSLFGRGSSEKLFF. The chain uses TRBV7-9 and TRBJ1-4; D is possibly TRBD1 (5 bases). This CDR3 is 16 amino acids long. Germline values: CDR1 SEHNR, CDR2 FQNEAQ (reference sequence). V was clipped by 2 bases and J by 7 bases, with 17 bases between them.